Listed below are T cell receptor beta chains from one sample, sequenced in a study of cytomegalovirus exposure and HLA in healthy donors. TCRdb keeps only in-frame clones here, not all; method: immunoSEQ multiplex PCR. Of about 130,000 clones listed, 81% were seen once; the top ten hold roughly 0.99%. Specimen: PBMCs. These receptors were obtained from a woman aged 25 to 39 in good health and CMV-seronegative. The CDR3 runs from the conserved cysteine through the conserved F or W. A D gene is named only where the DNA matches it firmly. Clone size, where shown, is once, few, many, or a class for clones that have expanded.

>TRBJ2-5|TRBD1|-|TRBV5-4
CASSSTGGEETQYF
TGTGCCAGCAGTTCAACAGGGGGCGAAGAGACCCAGTACTTC
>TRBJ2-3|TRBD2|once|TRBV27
CASGRATIGDTQYF
TGTGCCAGCGGGAGGGCCACAATTGGCGATACGCAGTATTTT
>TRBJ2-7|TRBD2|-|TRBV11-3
CASSNGRLAAYEQYF
TGTGCCAGCTCAAATGGGAGACTAGCTGCCTACGAGCAGTACTTC
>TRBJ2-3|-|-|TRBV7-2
CASSLVELYYTDTQYF
TGTGCCAGCAGCTTAGTCGAGTTATACTACACAGATACGCAGTATTTT
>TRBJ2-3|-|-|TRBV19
CASSIEGSSTDTQYF
TGTGCCAGTAGTATAGAGGGCTCTAGCACAGATACGCAGTATTTT
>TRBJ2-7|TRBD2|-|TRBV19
CASSPGTSGRFEQYF
TGTGCCAGTAGTCCCGGGACTAGCGGGAGGTTTGAGCAGTACTTC
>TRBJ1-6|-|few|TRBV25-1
CASRDSSYNSPLHF
TGTGCCAGCAGGGACAGCTCCTATAATTCACCCCTCCACTTT
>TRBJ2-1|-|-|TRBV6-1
CASSASGTPYNEQFF
TGTGCCAGCAGTGCCTCCGGGACTCCTTACAATGAGCAGTTCTTC
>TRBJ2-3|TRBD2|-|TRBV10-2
CASRTGTSGGAVADTQYF
TGCGCCAGCAGGACCGGGACTAGCGGGGGGGCCGTCGCAGATACGCAGTATTTT
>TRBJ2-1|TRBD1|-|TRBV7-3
CASSLNPGQAGNEQFF
TGTGCCAGCAGCTTAAACCCGGGACAGGCGGGCAATGAGCAGTTCTTC
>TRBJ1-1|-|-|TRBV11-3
CASSSGQRLNTEAFF
TGTGCCAGCAGCTCCGGACAGCGCTTGAACACTGAAGCTTTCTTT
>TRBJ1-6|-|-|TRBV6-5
CASSYSRTPSPLHF
TGTGCCAGCAGTTACTCTCGAACACCCTCACCCCTCCACTTT
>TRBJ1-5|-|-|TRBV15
CATSREWGDSNQPQHF
TGTGCCACCAGCAGAGAGTGGGGAGATAGCAATCAGCCCCAGCATTTT
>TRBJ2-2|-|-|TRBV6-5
CASSYSWTPNTGELFF
TGTGCCAGCAGTTACTCGTGGACACCGAACACCGGGGAGCTGTTTTTT
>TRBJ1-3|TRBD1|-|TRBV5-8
CASSNPGTGFGNTIYF
TGTGCCAGCAGCAATCCGGGGACAGGGTTTGGAAACACCATATATTTT
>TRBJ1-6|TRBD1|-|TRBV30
CAWRDRTSSPLHF
TGTGCCTGGAGGGACAGGACCAGTTCACCCCTCCACTTT
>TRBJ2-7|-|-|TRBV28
CASSTGSHEQYF
TGTGCCAGCAGTACGGGGTCCCACGAGCAGTACTTC
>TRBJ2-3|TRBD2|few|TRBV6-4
CASARTRWDTQYF
TGTGCCAGCGCCCGGACTAGGTGGGATACGCAGTATTTT
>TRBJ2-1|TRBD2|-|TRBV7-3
CASSPGLAREQFF
TGTGCCAGCAGCCCCGGACTAGCGCGGGAGCAGTTCTTC
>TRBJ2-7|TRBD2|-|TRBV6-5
CASSYQRGAGYEQYF
TGTGCCAGCAGTTACCAGCGGGGGGCGGGCTACGAGCAGTACTTC
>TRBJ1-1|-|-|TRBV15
CATSRDVVGQPNTEAFF
TGTGCCACCAGCAGAGATGTTGTAGGACAACCGAACACTGAAGCTTTCTTT
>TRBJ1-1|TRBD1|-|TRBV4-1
CASSQDRGRGQTEAFF
TGCGCCAGCAGCCAAGATCGAGGCAGGGGGCAGACTGAAGCTTTCTTT
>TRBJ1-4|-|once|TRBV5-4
CASSFGQPGEKLFF
TGTGCCAGCAGCTTCGGACAGCCGGGAGAAAAACTGTTTTTT
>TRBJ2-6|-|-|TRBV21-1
CASSKAGGRETGANVLTF
TGTGCCAGCAGCAAAGCGGGGGGGCGAGAGACTGGGGCCAACGTCCTGACTTTC
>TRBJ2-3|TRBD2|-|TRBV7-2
CASSFNAGGRGDTQYF
TGTGCCAGCAGCTTCAACGCGGGAGGGCGAGGCGATACGCAGTATTTT
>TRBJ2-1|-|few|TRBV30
CAWSIIRGVGNEQFF
TGTGCCTGGAGTATCATACGGGGAGTGGGGAATGAGCAGTTCTTC
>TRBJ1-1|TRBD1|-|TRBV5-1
CASSDRDRGLSTEAFF
TGCGCCAGCAGCGACCGGGACAGGGGGCTTAGCACTGAAGCTTTCTTT
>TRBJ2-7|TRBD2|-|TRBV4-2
CASSLTSGSSYEQYF
TGTGCCAGCAGCCTCACCAGCGGGAGCTCCTACGAGCAGTACTTC
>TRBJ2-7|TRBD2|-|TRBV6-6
CASSYSTSGREYEQYF
TGTGCCAGCAGTTACTCAACTAGCGGGAGGGAATACGAGCAGTACTTC
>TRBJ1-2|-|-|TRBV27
CASSTSQGSGYTF
TGTGCCAGCAGTACCTCTCAGGGGAGTGGCTACACCTTC
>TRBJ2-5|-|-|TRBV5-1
CASSPMTSEETQYF
TGCGCCAGCAGTCCTATGACTAGTGAGGAGACCCAGTACTTC
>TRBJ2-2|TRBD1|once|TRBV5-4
CASSIRQGPGELFF
TGTGCCAGCAGCATACGACAGGGCCCCGGGGAGCTGTTTTTT
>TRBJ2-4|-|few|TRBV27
CASSLPTGQYF
TGTGCCAGCAGTTTACCCACCGGTCAGTACTTC
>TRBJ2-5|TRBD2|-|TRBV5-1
CACRLAGVETQYF
TGCGCCTGCCGACTAGCGGGAGTTGAGACCCAGTACTTC
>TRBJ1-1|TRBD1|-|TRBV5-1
CASTLGQGRAEAFF
TGCGCCAGCACCCTCGGACAGGGGCGAGCAGAAGCTTTCTTT
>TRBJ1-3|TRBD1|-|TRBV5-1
CASSSDRALGNTIYF
TGCGCCAGCAGCTCTGACAGGGCCCTTGGAAACACCATATATTTT
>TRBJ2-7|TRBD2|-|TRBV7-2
CASAGTRVTASYEQYF
TGTGCCAGCGCCGGGACTAGGGTAACAGCCTCCTACGAGCAGTACTTC
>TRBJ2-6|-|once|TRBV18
CASSPSGGANVLTF
TGTGCCAGCTCCCCATCAGGTGGGGCCAACGTCCTGACTTTC
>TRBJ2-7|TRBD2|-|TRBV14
CASSPPWGGADFYEQYF
TGTGCCAGCAGCCCTCCCTGGGGAGGGGCTGATTTTTACGAGCAGTACTTC
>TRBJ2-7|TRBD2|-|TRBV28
CASSPVGSGMNSYEQYF
TGTGCCAGCAGTCCCGTTGGTAGCGGGATGAACTCCTACGAGCAGTACTTC
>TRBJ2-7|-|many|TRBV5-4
CASSPQEGSYEQYF
TGTGCCAGCAGCCCCCAGGAGGGCTCCTACGAGCAGTACTTC
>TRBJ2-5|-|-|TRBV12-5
CASGLLATGGETQYF
TGTGCTAGTGGGCTACTAGCTACCGGAGGGGAGACCCAGTACTTC
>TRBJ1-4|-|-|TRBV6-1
CASKEGTNEKLFF
TGTGCCAGCAAGGAGGGAACTAATGAAAAACTGTTTTTT
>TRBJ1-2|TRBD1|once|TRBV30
CAWATGGARGYTF
TGTGCCTGGGCGACAGGGGGCGCGAGGGGCTACACCTTC
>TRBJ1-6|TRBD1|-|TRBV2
CASSGQGHNSPLHF
TGTGCCAGCAGCGGACAGGGCCATAATTCACCCCTCCACTTT
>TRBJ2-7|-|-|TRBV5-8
CASTLETGRLIYEQYF
TGTGCCAGCACCCTGGAGACAGGGAGGCTGATCTACGAGCAGTACTTC
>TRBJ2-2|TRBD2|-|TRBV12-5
CASGLGLARAPGELFF
TGTGCTAGTGGTTTGGGACTAGCACGGGCGCCCGGGGAGCTGTTTTTT
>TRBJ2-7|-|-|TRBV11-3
CASSLGAEDTAVEQYF
TGTGCCAGCAGCTTAGGAGCTGAGGACACCGCCGTGGAGCAGTACTTC
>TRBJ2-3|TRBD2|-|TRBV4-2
CASSQDPGTSGRTDTQYF
TGTGCCAGCAGCCAAGATCCGGGGACTAGCGGGCGCACAGATACGCAGTATTTT
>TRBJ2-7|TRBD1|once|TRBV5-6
CASSGPGTGSGEQYF
TGTGCCAGCAGCGGCCCCGGGACAGGGTCTGGGGAGCAGTACTTC
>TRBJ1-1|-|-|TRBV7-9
CASSHERTEAFF
TGTGCCAGCAGCCACGAGAGGACTGAAGCTTTCTTT
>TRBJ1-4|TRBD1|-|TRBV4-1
CASSQTPGTGNEKLFF
TGCGCCAGCAGCCAAACCCCCGGGACAGGGAATGAAAAACTGTTTTTT
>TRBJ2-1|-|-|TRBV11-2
CASSDTGRGQFF
TGTGCCAGCAGTGACACAGGGAGGGGGCAGTTCTTC
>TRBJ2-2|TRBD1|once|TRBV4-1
CASSQPGQGITGELFF
TGCGCCAGCAGCCAGCCGGGACAGGGTATCACCGGGGAGCTGTTTTTT
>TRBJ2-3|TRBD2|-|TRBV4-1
CASSQPGLAGGLGGPDTQYF
TGCGCCAGCAGCCAACCGGGACTAGCGGGAGGGCTCGGCGGCCCAGATACGCAGTATTTT
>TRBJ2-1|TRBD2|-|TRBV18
CASSPTSGGDEQFF
TGTGCCAGCTCACCCACTAGCGGGGGTGATGAGCAGTTCTTC
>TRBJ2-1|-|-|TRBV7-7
CASSPILPPYNEQFF
TGTGCTAGCAGCCCGATTCTACCCCCTTACAATGAGCAGTTCTTC